This TCR beta chain was obtained from a study of cytomegalovirus exposure and HLA in healthy donors. Looking at the study overall: HLA-typed donors contributed some 85 million unique TCRs, which were held in an early data release. Study findings and constraints: TRBV6-2, TRBV6-3 and some other V segments were unresolvable in 87-base-pair reads. Sequencing had likely introduced a cluster of highly shared sequence variants as an artifact. Relative to the approximately 680-donor mean, N-insertions were reportedly fewer in an Asian-associated ancestry cluster in a later analysis.

Primers for the PCR totalled 60 Vbeta and 13 Jbeta. This table comes from immunoSEQ multiplex PCR, and its TCRdb copy is limited to in-frame clones, with some not included. This sample has 150,000 to 200,000 clones, with around 76% found just once. A note on this clone: Its antigen is as yet unknown.

V lost 0 bases, J lost 8 bases, and 6 bases lay in between. This CDR3 has 13 amino acids. Looked up from germline, CDR1 is SGHRS and CDR2 is YFSETQ. This chain uses TRBV5-1 with TRBJ1-6; D not resolved. Sample: PBMCs. This receptor was identified in a man in his 60s in good health and CMV-seronegative. CDR3 region: CASSLAGYSPLHF. For the CDR3, the DNA is TGCGCCAGCAGCTTGGCGGGATATTCACCCCTCCACTTT.